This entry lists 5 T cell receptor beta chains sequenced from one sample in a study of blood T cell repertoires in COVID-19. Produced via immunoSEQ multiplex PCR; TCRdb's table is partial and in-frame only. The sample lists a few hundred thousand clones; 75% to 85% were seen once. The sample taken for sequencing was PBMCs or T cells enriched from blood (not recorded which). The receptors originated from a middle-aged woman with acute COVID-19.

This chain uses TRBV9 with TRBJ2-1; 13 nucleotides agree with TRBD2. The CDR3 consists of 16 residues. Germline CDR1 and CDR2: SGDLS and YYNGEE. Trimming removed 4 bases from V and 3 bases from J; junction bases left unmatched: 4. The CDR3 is CASSTRTSGSYNEQFF. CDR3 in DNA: TGTGCCAGCAGCACCCGGACTAGCGGGAGCTACAATGAGCAGTTCTTC.

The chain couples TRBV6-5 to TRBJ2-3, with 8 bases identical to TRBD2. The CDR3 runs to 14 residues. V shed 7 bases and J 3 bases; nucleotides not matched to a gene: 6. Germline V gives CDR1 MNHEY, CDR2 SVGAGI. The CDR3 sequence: CASKQRESTDTQYF. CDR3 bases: TGTGCCAGCAAACAGCGGGAGTCGACAGATACGCAGTATTTT.

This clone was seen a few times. The CDR3 region is CASRSPGQGGDTQYF. For the CDR3, the DNA is TGTGCCAGTAGATCCCCGGGACAGGGAGGAGATACGCAGTATTTT. The chain is built from TRBV19 and TRBJ2-3; TRBD1 matches at 9 bases. Germline V gene lookup returns CDR1 LNHDA and CDR2 SQIVND (reference sequence). The CDR3 contains 15 residues. The junction had 9 bases not matched to a gene; V was cut back by 6 bases and J by 5 bases.

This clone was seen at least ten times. DNA of the CDR3: TGTGCCAGCAGCCCCCGGGACAGGGGATCTGGGAACACTGAAGCTTTCTTT. Amino acid sequence: CASSPRDRGSGNTEAFF. The chain couples TRBV7-8 to TRBJ1-1, with 10 bases fitting TRBD1. With V trimmed by 5 bases and J by 1 base, 10 bases remained unmatched. The CDR3 contains 17 residues. Germline CDR1 reads SGHVS; CDR2 reads FQNEAQ. Filled out from reference TRBV7-8 and TRBJ1-1, the complete variable domain reads GAGVSQSPRYKVAKRGQDVALRCDPISGHVSLFWYQQALGQGPEFLTYFQNEAQLDKSGLPSDRFFAERPEGSVSTLKIQRTQQEDSAVYLCASSPRDRGSGNTEAFFGQGTRLTVV.

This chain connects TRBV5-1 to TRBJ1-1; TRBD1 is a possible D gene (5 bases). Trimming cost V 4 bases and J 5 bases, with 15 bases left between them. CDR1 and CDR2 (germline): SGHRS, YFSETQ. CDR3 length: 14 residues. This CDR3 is CASSLGGAGTEAFF. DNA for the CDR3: TGCGCCAGCAGCCTCGGCGGGGCAGGGACTGAAGCTTTCTTT.